The clone carrying this T cell receptor (beta chain) showed up just once. This sample is part of a study of blood T cell repertoires in COVID-19. Study information: Collection of acute and convalescent COVID-19 samples took place in the United States, Italy and Spain. Sources were T cells, B-cell-depleted T cells, or PBMCs; the material itself was cDNA or gDNA.

This CDR3 comprises 14 residues. CDR1 is SNHLY and CDR2 is FYNNEI in the germline V gene. Trimming removed 10 bases from V and 7 bases from J; junction bases left unmatched: 7. Original data processing: The authors estimated nucleated cell counts from reference gene primer amplification. Assay: immunoSEQ multiplex PCR; the TCRdb copy retains only in-frame clones and omits some. Clonal size and the V and J genes are those of that table, whereas D and trimming came from the DNA. The table has around 270,000 clones, 84% seen once. The clonotype comes from a woman aged 40 to 55 who had recovered from COVID-19. The specimen was peripheral blood. The rearrangement uses TRBV2 and TRBJ1-6, with 10 bases aligning to TRBD1. CDR3 in DNA: TGTGCCACCCGGGACAGGGGTTGGAATTCACCCCTCCACTTT. It translates to CATRDRGWNSPLHF.